This record covers a single T cell receptor beta chain. Its antigen remains unidentified. The source of the sample is a study of shared clonotypes between healthy human individuals. The wider study: CD4 naive cells filled three plates per donor, CD4 memory three, CD8 naive two and CD8 memory one.

Trimming removed 5 bases at V and 5 bases at J, with 12 bases between. The CDR3 has 13 amino acids. Germline CDR1 SEHNR, CDR2 FQNEAQ (reference sequence). Study-level results: On the whole, naive subsets had larger estimated richness than memory subsets had. The study found lower generation probabilities in non-shared clonotypes than in those shared by all four donors.

Clones were sequenced by immunoSEQ multiplex PCR, and TCRdb holds only the in-frame ones, with some missing. The table has approximately 980,000 clones, 76% seen once. This sequence was found in a young man in good health. Sequences were obtained from memory CD4+ T cells sorted from blood. Documented subset: CD45RA-negative fraction. The genes are TRBV7-9 and TRBJ2-5, with D tentatively TRBD2 (5 bases). CDR3 region: CASSTGSSETQYF. The CDR3 nucleotides read TGTGCCAGCAGCACGGGGTCCTCGGAGACCCAGTACTTC.